The present entry profiles one T cell receptor (beta chain) with its context. The junction differs from germline at one of its ends, possibly a read error. A second about 7 to 12 cycle PCR used barcoded and J-beta primers. MiXCR was run by TCRdb on the 5' RACE reads, yielding one entry per CDR3 protein. The sample consists of some 850,000 distinct CDR3 sequences, about 26% of them appearing once. CDR3 length: 13 residues. The germline V gene has CDR1 SEHNR and CDR2 FQNEAQ (reference sequence). The sample comes from a study of blood T cells in healthy people across ages. The same sample was also studied in work on T cells of mothers and their children. From that second work: The TCR beta CDR3 read count exceeded 9 million for each mother and was about 2.7 million for each child. TCR recombination output is shaped by thymic selection similarly in related and unrelated pairs.

The V gene is TRBV7-9, the J gene TRBJ2-2; D unclear. Sequenced input: blood. This receptor was taken from a boy aged 5-17 years in good health. For the CDR3, the DNA is TGTACCAGCAGAGGACCCCAGGACGGGGAGCTGTTTTTT. Translating gives CTSRGPQDGELFF. Drawing the rest from reference TRBV7-9 and TRBJ2-2, the complete variable domain is DTGVSQNPRHKITKRGQNVTFRCDPISEHNRLYWYRQTLGQGPEFLTYFQNEAQLEKSRLLSDRFSAERPKGSFSTLEIQRTEQGDSAMYLCTSRGPQDGELFFGEGSRLTVL.